This TCR beta chain was observed in a study of T cell repertoires in cytomegalovirus infection. On the study more broadly: It can be stated that public TCR beta signatures indicated CMV infection as well as a matching HLA type.

MiXCR was run by TCRdb on the reads, yielding one entry per CDR3 protein. The sample shows 150,000 to 200,000 distinct CDR3 sequences, approximately 9.7% of them seen only once. This clonotype was observed at least ten times. The antigen is unknown. Findings of the study overall: HLA-C-restricted CMV-specific TCR beta clonotypes were dominant in the ex vivo response. Using cumulative public TCR beta family frequency, the authors identified those who carried CMV together with the relevant HLA.

The sequence was collected from a human donor in good health (CMV status not recorded). Some clones in this sample may be carry-over from other donors' samples. Source material: PBMCs.

This chain's CDR3 is CASSPLRAPTGELFF. In nucleotides, the CDR3 is TGTGCCAGCAGCCCCCTCAGGGCCCCCACCGGGGAGCTGTTTTTT. The chain recombines TRBV7-2 with TRBJ2-2, with a weak D call TRBD1 (5 bases). Germline V gives CDR1 SGHTA, CDR2 FQGNSA. The CDR3 is 15 amino acids. V dropped 5 bases and J dropped 4 bases, with 14 bases sitting between them. Filled out from reference TRBV7-2 and TRBJ2-2, the complete variable domain reads GAGVSQSPSNKVTEKGKDVELRCDPISGHTALYWYRQSLGQGLEFLIYFQGNSAPDKSGLPSDRFSAERTGGSVSTLTIQRTQQEDSAVYLCASSPLRAPTGELFFGEGSRLTVL.